This T cell receptor beta chain was captured in a study of beta chain features in type 1 diabetes. Study-wide results and limits: Patients' naive, central memory and Treg TCRB repertoires seemed closer to one another than those of healthy donors. TCRB CDR3 length was moderately but significantly reduced in all four CD4+ subsets of Type 1 diabetes patients. Shorter templates might be favored by PCR, equally in patients and controls.

Worth noting for this clone: Its antigen remains unidentified.

V trimming: 1 base; J trimming: 7 bases; junction bases outside the gene matches: 6. The CDR3 totals 14 residues. CDR1 is LGHNA, CDR2 YSLEER, per germline. Expressed TCRB transcripts were sequenced because the isolated RNA had all been reverse transcribed beforehand. Here immunoSEQ multiplex PCR was the method, and the copy in TCRdb shows in-frame clones only, minus some. The table shows around 430,000 clones, with 25% to 35% occurring only once. The sample was naive CD4+ T cells from blood. The chain employs TRBV4-3 and TRBJ1-1; 7 nucleotides agree with TRBD1. The receptor comes from a man between 18 and 29 years old in good health. CDR3 protein: CASSQAAGTDEAFF. In nucleotides, the CDR3 is TGCGCCAGCAGCCAAGCGGCGGGGACAGATGAAGCTTTCTTT.